This T cell receptor (beta chain) was identified in a study of graft-versus-host responses after intestinal transplantation. General study points: Recipient-marrow GvH clones were detected, some having first appeared in ileum or blood.

Plating combined about 200,000 CFSE-labeled responder cells with about 200,000 irradiated, violet-dye-labeled stimulator cells. The protocol was immunoSEQ multiplex PCR, while the TCRdb copy is restricted to in-frame clones and leaves out a portion. The top ten hold 5% to 8% of the sample, which has roughly 10,000 clones, about 28% seen once. The germline gives CDR1 KGHSH, CDR2 LQKENI. Trimming stripped 6 bases from V and 4 bases from J, with 15 bases between. This CDR3 has 14 amino acids. The origin of this receptor is a human patient who received an intestinal transplant. V and J are TRBV18 and TRBJ1-2, with no clear D. Sequences were derived from alloreactive CD8+ T cells from a mixed lymphocyte reaction culture, sampled before intestinal transplant. The subset here: CFSE-low proliferating T cells sorted from roughly six-day pre-transplant mixed lymphocyte reaction (GvH or HvG direction). The CDR3 bases are TGTGCCAGCTCGCACGGACGTGGGAGCTATGGCTACACCTTC. Amino acid sequence: CASSHGRGSYGYTF.